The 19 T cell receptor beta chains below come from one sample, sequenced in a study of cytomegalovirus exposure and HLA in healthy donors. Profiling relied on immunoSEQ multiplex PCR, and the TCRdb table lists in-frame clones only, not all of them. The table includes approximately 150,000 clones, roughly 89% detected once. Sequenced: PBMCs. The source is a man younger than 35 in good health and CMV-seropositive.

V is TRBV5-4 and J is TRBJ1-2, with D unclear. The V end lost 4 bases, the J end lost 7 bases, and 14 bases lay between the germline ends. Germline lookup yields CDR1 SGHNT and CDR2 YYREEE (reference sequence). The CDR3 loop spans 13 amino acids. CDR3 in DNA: TGTGCCAGCAGCCCAGGCGGGATTGGTGGCTACACCTTC. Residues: CASSPGGIGGYTF.

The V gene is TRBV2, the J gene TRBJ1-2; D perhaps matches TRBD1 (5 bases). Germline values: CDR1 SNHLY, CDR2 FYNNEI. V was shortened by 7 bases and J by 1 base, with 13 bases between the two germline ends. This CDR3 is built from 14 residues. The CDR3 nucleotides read TGTGCCAGCAAGCACAGGTCTTTTAACTATGGCTACACCTTC. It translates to CASKHRSFNYGYTF.

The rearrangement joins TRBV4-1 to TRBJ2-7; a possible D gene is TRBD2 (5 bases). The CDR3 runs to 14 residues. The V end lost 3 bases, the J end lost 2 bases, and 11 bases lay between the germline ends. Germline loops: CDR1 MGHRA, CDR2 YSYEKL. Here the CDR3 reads CASSQGGSAYEQYF. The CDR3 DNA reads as TGCGCCAGCAGCCAGGGCGGTAGCGCCTACGAGCAGTACTTC.

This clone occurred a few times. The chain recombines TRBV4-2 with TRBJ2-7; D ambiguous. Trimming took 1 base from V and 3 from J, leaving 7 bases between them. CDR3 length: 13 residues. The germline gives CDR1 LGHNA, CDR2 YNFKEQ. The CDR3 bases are TGTGCCAGCAGCCAAGGGCCCCTCTACGAGCAGTACTTC. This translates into CASSQGPLYEQYF.

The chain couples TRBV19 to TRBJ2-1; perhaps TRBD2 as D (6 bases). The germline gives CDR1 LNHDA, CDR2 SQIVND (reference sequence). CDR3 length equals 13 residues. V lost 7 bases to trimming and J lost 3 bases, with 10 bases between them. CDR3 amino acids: CASTLGSYNEQFF. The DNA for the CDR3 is TGTGCCAGTACCCTCGGGAGCTACAATGAGCAGTTCTTC.

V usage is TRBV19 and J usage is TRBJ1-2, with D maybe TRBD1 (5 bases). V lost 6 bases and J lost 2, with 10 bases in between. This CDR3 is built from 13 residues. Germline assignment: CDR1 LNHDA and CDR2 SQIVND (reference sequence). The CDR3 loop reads CASSDPGNYGYTF. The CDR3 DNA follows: TGTGCCAGTAGCGACCCAGGGAACTATGGCTACACCTTC.

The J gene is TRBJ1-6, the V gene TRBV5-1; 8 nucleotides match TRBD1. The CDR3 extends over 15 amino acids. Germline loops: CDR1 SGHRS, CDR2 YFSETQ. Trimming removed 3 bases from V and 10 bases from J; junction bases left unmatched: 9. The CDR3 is CASSSLQGEESPLHF. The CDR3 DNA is TGCGCCAGCAGCTCATTACAGGGGGAAGAATCACCCCTCCACTTT.

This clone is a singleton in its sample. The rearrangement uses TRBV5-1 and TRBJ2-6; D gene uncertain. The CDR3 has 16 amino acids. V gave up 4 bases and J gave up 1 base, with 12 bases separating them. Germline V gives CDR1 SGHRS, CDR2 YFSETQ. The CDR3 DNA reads TGCGCCAGCAGCCTATCTACCGCGTCTGGGGCCAACGTCCTGACTTTC. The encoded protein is CASSLSTASGANVLTF.

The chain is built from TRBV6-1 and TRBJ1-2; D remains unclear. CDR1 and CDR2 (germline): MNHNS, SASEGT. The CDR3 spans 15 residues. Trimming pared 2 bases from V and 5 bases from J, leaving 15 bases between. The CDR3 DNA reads TGTGCCAGCAGTGAATCCCCAGGCCTACTTTATGGCTACACCTTC. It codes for CASSESPGLLYGYTF.

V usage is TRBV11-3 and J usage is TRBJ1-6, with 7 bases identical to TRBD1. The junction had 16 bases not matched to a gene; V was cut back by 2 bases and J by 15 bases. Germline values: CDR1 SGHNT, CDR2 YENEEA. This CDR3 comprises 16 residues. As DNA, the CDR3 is TGTGCCAGCAGCTTATATCTTCGAGTCCACAGGGGACTCCTCCACTTT. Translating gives CASSLYLRVHRGLLHF.

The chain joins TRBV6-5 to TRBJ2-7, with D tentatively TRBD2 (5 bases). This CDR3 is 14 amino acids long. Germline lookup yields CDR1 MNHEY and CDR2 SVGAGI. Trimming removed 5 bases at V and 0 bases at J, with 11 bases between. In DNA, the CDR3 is TGTGCCAGCAGTACGGAGGACCGCTCCTACGAGCAGTACTTC. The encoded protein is CASSTEDRSYEQYF.

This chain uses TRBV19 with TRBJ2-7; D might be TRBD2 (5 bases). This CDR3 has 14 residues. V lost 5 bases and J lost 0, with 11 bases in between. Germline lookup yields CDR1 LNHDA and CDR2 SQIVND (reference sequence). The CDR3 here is CASSSSGSSYEQYF. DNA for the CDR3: TGTGCCAGTAGTTCCAGCGGATCCTCCTACGAGCAGTACTTC.

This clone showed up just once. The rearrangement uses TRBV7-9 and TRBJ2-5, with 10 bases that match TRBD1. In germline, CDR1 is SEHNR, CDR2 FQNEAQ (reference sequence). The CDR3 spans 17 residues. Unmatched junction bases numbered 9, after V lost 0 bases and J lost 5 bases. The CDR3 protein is CASSLAGLTGGMETQYF. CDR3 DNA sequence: TGTGCCAGCAGCTTAGCGGGGTTGACAGGGGGCATGGAGACCCAGTACTTC.

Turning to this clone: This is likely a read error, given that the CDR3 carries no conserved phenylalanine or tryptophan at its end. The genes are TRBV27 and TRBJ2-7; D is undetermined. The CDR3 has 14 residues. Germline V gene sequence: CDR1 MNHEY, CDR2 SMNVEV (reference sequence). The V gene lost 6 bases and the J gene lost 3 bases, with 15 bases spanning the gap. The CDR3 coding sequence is TGTGCCAGCAGCTCCGGACGTTGGGGCTACGAGCAGTACCTC. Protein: CASSSGRWGYEQYL.

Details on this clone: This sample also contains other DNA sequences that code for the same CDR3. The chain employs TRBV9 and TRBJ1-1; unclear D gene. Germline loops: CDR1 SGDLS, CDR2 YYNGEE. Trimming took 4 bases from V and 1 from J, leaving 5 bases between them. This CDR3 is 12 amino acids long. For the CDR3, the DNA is TGTGCCAGCAGCCTACCGAACACTGAAGCTTTCTTT. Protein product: CASSLPNTEAFF.

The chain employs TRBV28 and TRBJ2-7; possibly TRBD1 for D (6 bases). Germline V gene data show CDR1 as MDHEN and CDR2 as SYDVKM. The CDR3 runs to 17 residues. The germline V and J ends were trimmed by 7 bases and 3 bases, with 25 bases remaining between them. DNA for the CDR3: TGTGCCAGCATCTATTATGACCCTCTCACAGGGCGCTACGAGCAGTACTTC. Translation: CASIYYDPLTGRYEQYF.

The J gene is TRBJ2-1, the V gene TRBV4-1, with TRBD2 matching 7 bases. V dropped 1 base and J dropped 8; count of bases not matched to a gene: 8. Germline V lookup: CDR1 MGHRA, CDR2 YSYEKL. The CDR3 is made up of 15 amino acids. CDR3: CASSQGLAYLYEQFF. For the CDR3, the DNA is TGCGCCAGCAGCCAAGGACTAGCCTATTTGTATGAGCAGTTCTTC.

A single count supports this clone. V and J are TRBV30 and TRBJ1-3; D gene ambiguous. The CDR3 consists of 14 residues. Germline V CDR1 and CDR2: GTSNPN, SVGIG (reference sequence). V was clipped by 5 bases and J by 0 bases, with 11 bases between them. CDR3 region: CAWATPSSGNTIYF. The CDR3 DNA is TGTGCCTGGGCGACACCGAGCTCTGGAAACACCATATATTTT.

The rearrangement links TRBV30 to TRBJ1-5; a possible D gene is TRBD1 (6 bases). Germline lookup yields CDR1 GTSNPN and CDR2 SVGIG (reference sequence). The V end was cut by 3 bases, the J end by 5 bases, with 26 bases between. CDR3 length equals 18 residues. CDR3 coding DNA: TGTGCCTGGAGCAACCCCCGGCAGGGGCTCCCCTCTCATCAGCCCCAGCATTTT. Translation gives CAWSNPRQGLPSHQPQHF.